These 29 T cell receptor beta chains came from one sample sequenced in a study of T cells in Graves' hyperthyroidism and ophthalmopathy. Amplification targeted TCR beta CDR3 regions from RNA transcripts. The TCR CDR3 first-round RT-PCR relied on the HTBI primer set. Using its own MiXCR run on the multiplex PCR reads, TCRdb lists one record per CDR3 protein. This table holds 500,000 to 600,000 distinct CDR3 sequences, 16% found once. Sequencing was performed on blood. The source is a young woman with Graves' hyperthyroidism.

The table lists this clonotype with many counts. The chain employs TRBV13 and TRBJ1-1; maybe TRBD1 (5 bases). The CDR3 contains 15 residues. In germline, CDR1 is PRHDT, CDR2 FYEKMQ (reference sequence). V was shortened by 4 bases and J by 3 bases, with 15 bases between the two germline ends. The CDR3 is CASSSREARDTEAFF. CDR3 coding DNA: TGTGCCAGCAGCTCCAGGGAGGCAAGAGACACTGAAGCTTTCTTT.

This clonotype was recorded at least ten times. The chain carries TRBV7-6 and TRBJ1-1; maybe TRBD1 (6 bases). Germline V gene lookup returns CDR1 SGHVS and CDR2 FNYEAQ. The CDR3 is made up of 16 amino acids. Trimming removed 0 bases at V and 1 base at J, with 12 bases between. CDR3 coding DNA: TGTGCCAGCAGCTTAGCTTCGGGGGGGCGGAACACTGAAGCTTTCTTT. This translates into CASSLASGGRNTEAFF.

This clonotype was found a few times. The V call is TRBV3-1, the J call TRBJ1-3, with D hard to call. The CDR3 length is 15 residues. Germline V gene sequence: CDR1 LGHDT, CDR2 YNNKEL (reference sequence). Deletions cut 4 bases from V and 4 bases from J, with 14 bases between. For the CDR3, the DNA is TGTGCCAGCAGCCCCAGTGACCGGGTGGGAAACACCATATATTTT. Translated: CASSPSDRVGNTIYF.

CDR3 amino acids: CASSYTPGQGRYEQYF. The CDR3 coding sequence is TGTGCCAGCAGTTATACCCCGGGACAGGGGAGATACGAGCAGTACTTC. The chain recombines TRBV6-2 or TRBV6-3 with TRBJ2-7; 10 bases agree with TRBD1. This CDR3 spans 16 amino acids. V shed 3 bases and J 4 bases; nucleotides not matched to a gene: 9. Germline V CDR1 and CDR2: MNHEY, SVGEGT.

This clonotype was counted ten times or more. The rearrangement links TRBV11-2 to TRBJ2-3; D not certain. The V gene's germline CDR1 is SGHAT and CDR2 FQNNGV. The length of the CDR3 is 15 residues. V lost 0 bases and J lost 0, with 7 bases in between. CDR3 bases: TGTGCCAGCAGCTTAGAGGGTGGGAGCACAGATACGCAGTATTTT. As protein: CASSLEGGSTDTQYF.

At least ten counts were recorded for this clonotype. The rearrangement uses TRBV6-2 or TRBV6-3 and TRBJ2-1, with 9 bases matching TRBD2. The CDR3 sequence is 15 residues long. The germline V gene has CDR1 MNHEY and CDR2 SVGEGT. Trimming cost V 2 bases and J 8 bases; bases outside gene matches: 7. The CDR3 DNA reads as TGTGCCAGCAGTTACGGCGGGGGGGGCCGCGATGAGCAGTTCTTC. Its translation is CASSYGGGGRDEQFF.

In this sample, this clonotype turned up many times. The rearrangement joins TRBV28 to TRBJ2-7; D gene uncertain. Germline V lookup: CDR1 MDHEN, CDR2 SYDVKM. The CDR3 has 13 residues. The V gene lost 3 bases and the J gene lost 6 bases, with 12 bases spanning the gap. This chain's CDR3 is CASSFYPDGEQYF. The CDR3, as DNA: TGTGCCAGCAGTTTCTATCCGGACGGCGAGCAGTACTTC.

The V call is TRBV3-1, the J call TRBJ2-1; D is possibly TRBD2 (6 bases). Germline lookup yields CDR1 LGHDT and CDR2 YNNKEL (reference sequence). The CDR3 is 16 residues long. V was pared by 1 base and J by 2 bases, with 12 bases between. Written as DNA, the CDR3 is TGTGCCAGCAGCCAAGCTTCGGGGGACCCCTACAATGAGCAGTTCTTC. Translation gives CASSQASGDPYNEQFF.

This clonotype was observed a few times. This chain connects TRBV24-1 to TRBJ2-3, with TRBD2 matching over 8 bases. The CDR3 has 16 amino acids. The germline V gene has CDR1 KGHDR and CDR2 SFDVKD. Germline trimming cut 4 bases from V and 4 bases from J; bases unmatched to any gene: 9. The CDR3 DNA follows: TGTGCCACCAGTGACTTCGGGACTAGTGGAGCAGATACGCAGTATTTT. Its translation is CATSDFGTSGADTQYF.

The rearrangement links TRBV3-1 to TRBJ2-7; D ambiguous. Trimming pared 1 base from V and 0 bases from J, leaving 10 bases between. The CDR3 is made up of 15 amino acids. Germline V gene lookup returns CDR1 LGHDT and CDR2 YNNKEL (reference sequence). CDR3: CASSQGLVSSYEQYF. DNA of the CDR3: TGTGCCAGCAGCCAAGGACTTGTGAGCTCCTACGAGCAGTACTTC.

The V call is TRBV11-2, the J call TRBJ2-5; D may match TRBD1 or TRBD2 (6 bases each). The CDR3 totals 15 residues. V gave up 4 bases and J gave up 5 bases, with 17 bases separating them. Germline V gene lookup returns CDR1 SGHAT and CDR2 FQNNGV. In DNA form, the CDR3 reads TGTGCCAGCAGCTCCCCTCGGGGGCGGCTCGAGACCCAGTACTTC. Protein: CASSSPRGRLETQYF.

The sample holds a few counts of this clonotype. The gene calls are TRBV12-3 or TRBV12-4 and TRBJ1-1; tentatively, D is TRBD1 (6 bases). V was cut by 8 bases and J by 3 bases, with 13 bases left in between. This CDR3 has 13 amino acids. The CDR3 sequence is CASHRRGDTEAFF. CDR3 nucleotide sequence: TGTGCCAGCCATCGGAGGGGGGACACTGAAGCTTTCTTT.

In this sample, this clonotype turned up a few times. The rearrangement uses TRBV5-1 and TRBJ1-6; D is ambiguous. The CDR3 loop spans 15 amino acids. Germline V gene lookup returns CDR1 SGHRS and CDR2 YFSETQ. V shed 0 bases and J shed 6 bases, with 10 bases lying between them. The CDR3 is CASSLEGTRNSPLHF. The CDR3 DNA follows: TGCGCCAGCAGCTTGGAGGGAACGCGTAATTCACCCCTCCACTTT.

This clonotype showed up many times. The genes are TRBV28 and TRBJ2-4; TRBD1 is a possible D gene (6 bases). CDR3 size: 15 residues. Trimming shortened V by 6 bases and J by 1 base, and 13 bases separated the two germline ends. Germline V gives CDR1 MDHEN, CDR2 SYDVKM. The CDR3 DNA sequence: TGTGCCAGCAGCTCTCATGGGGGCGCCAAAAACATTCAGTACTTC. It yields the protein CASSSHGGAKNIQYF.

Only a few counts were recorded for this clonotype. The chain recombines TRBV5-1 with TRBJ2-2; no firm D call. Germline lookup yields CDR1 SGHRS and CDR2 YFSETQ. V was pared by 0 bases and J by 7 bases, with 10 bases between. CDR3 size: 14 residues. In nucleotides, the CDR3 is TGCGCCAGCAGCTTGGTTGCTGGCATCGGGGAGCTGTTTTTT. The encoded protein is CASSLVAGIGELFF.

In its sample, this clonotype was seen many times. V usage is TRBV5-1 and J usage is TRBJ1-1; D remains ambiguous. The CDR3 extends over 16 amino acids. V was trimmed by 1 base and J by 0 bases, leaving 13 bases between them. Germline CDR1 SGHRS, CDR2 YFSETQ. CDR3 in DNA: TGCGCCAGCAGCTTGATTCCAGCCGAAATGAACACTGAAGCTTTCTTT. Translation gives CASSLIPAEMNTEAFF. The variable domain in full, completed from reference TRBV5-1 and TRBJ1-1, reads KAGVTQTPRYLIKTRGQQVTLSCSPISGHRSVSWYQQTPGQGLQFLFEYFSETQRNKGNFPGRFSGRQFSNSRSEMNVSTLELGDSALYLCASSLIPAEMNTEAFFGQGTRLTVV.

This clonotype occurred many times. The CDR3 nucleotides read TGTGCCAGCAGCCAAGTGAAGGCTTTATGGGAGACCCAGTACTTC. As protein: CASSQVKALWETQYF. The rearrangement joins TRBV3-1 to TRBJ2-5; D not certain. This CDR3 comprises 15 residues. Germline values: CDR1 LGHDT, CDR2 YNNKEL (reference sequence). The V gene lost 1 base and the J gene lost 5 bases, with 14 bases spanning the gap.

The chain is built from TRBV3-1 and TRBJ2-3; TRBD2 is a possible D gene (7 bases). The CDR3 has 15 amino acids. Germline V lookup: CDR1 LGHDT, CDR2 YNNKEL (reference sequence). With 6 bases removed from V and 3 bases from J, the gap between germline ends came to 16 bases. The CDR3 coding sequence is TGTGCCAGCAGACCTTTGGGGGGGCCGACAGATACGCAGTATTTT. Protein product: CASRPLGGPTDTQYF.

The gene calls are TRBV4-3 and TRBJ1-6; D is unclear. Germline-derived CDR1 and CDR2 are LGHNA and YSLEER. V was shortened by 2 bases and J by 2 bases, with 7 bases between the two germline ends. The CDR3 sequence is 15 residues long. The CDR3 nucleotides read TGCGCCAGCAGCCAAAAGGTCACCTATAATTCACCCCTCCACTTT. Its protein is CASSQKVTYNSPLHF.

The V call is TRBV6-1, the J call TRBJ2-7; 11 positions agree with TRBD1. Germline loops: CDR1 MNHNS, CDR2 SASEGT. Unmatched junction bases numbered 3, after V lost 8 bases and J lost 6 bases. The length of the CDR3 is 12 residues. The CDR3 sequence: CASLGQGVEQYF. The CDR3 coding sequence is TGTGCCAGCCTGGGACAGGGGGTCGAGCAGTACTTC.

The chain employs TRBV4-2 and TRBJ1-4, with D unclear. The CDR3 runs to 14 residues. Germline CDR1 and CDR2: LGHNA and YNFKEQ. The ends were cut back, 8 bases at V and 5 bases at J, with 15 bases in the middle. As DNA, the CDR3 is TGTGCCAGCGCCGGTGAAGGGAACAATGAAAAACTGTTTTTT. Protein sequence: CASAGEGNNEKLFF.

This clonotype has at least ten counts. The chain recombines TRBV28 with TRBJ2-7; the match to TRBD1 covers 9 bases. Unmatched junction bases numbered 8, after V lost 3 bases and J lost 5 bases. Germline V gene sequence: CDR1 MDHEN, CDR2 SYDVKM. This CDR3 comprises 15 residues. In DNA form, the CDR3 reads TGTGCCAGCAGTTTTTGGGACAGGGACCTCAACGAGCAGTACTTC. Residues: CASSFWDRDLNEQYF.

This clonotype was observed many times. V usage is TRBV10-3 and J usage is TRBJ1-1, with 10 bases fitting TRBD1. The length of the CDR3 is 16 residues. Germline lookup yields CDR1 ENHRY and CDR2 SYGVKD. V dropped 4 bases and J dropped 5; count of bases not matched to a gene: 10. The CDR3 region has the DNA TGTGCCATCAGTGCATCGAGACAGGGGGCGAGAACTGAAGCTTTCTTT. This gives the protein CAISASRQGARTEAFF.

CDR3 sequence reads: CSVEDAQGKYEQYF. The CDR3 DNA sequence: TGCAGCGTTGAAGACGCGCAGGGCAAATACGAGCAGTACTTC. The chain employs TRBV29-1 and TRBJ2-7; possible D gene TRBD1, 5 bases. The CDR3 totals 14 residues. From germline, CDR1 is SQVTM and CDR2 ANQGSEA. V was pared by 0 bases and J by 4 bases, with 13 bases between.

This clonotype was observed a handful of times. This chain links TRBV2 with TRBJ1-4; 9 bases map to TRBD1. V lost 6 bases to trimming and J lost 8 bases; unmatched junction nucleotides: 10. This CDR3 region has 15 residues. Germline CDR1 and CDR2: SNHLY and FYNNEI. CDR3 loop: CASSWTGVGGEKLFF. The CDR3 DNA is TGTGCCAGCAGCTGGACAGGGGTCGGGGGCGAAAAACTGTTTTTT.

This clonotype was seen a few times. The chain links TRBV24-1 to TRBJ2-5; D unresolved. The CDR3 sequence is 14 residues long. CDR1 KGHDR and CDR2 SFDVKD come from the germline V gene. The V end lost 0 bases, the J end lost 0 bases, and 4 bases lay between the germline ends. The CDR3 reads CATSDLDNQETQYF. Here the CDR3 DNA reads TGTGCCACCAGTGATTTGGACAACCAAGAGACCCAGTACTTC.

The chain carries TRBV7-2 and TRBJ2-5, with 9 bases lining up with TRBD2. Unmatched junction bases numbered 11, after V lost 4 bases and J lost 5 bases. This CDR3 has 16 residues. Germline-derived CDR1 and CDR2 are SGHTA and FQGNSA. CDR3 nucleotides: TGTGCCAGCAGCTACCTCGGCGGGGGGGCCGCGGAGACCCAGTACTTC. Translation: CASSYLGGGAAETQYF.

The chain joins TRBV3-1 to TRBJ2-7, with D possibly being TRBD1 (5 bases). The germline V gene encodes CDR1 LGHDT and CDR2 YNNKEL (reference sequence). Trimming removed 4 bases from V and 5 bases from J, with 15 bases in between. The CDR3 has 14 residues. For the CDR3, the DNA is TGTGCCAGCAGCCTCCTAGGGGTAGGGAACGAGCAGTACTTC. It codes for CASSLLGVGNEQYF.

This clonotype occurred a few times. The chain combines TRBV2 with TRBJ1-2, with D possibly matching TRBD1 (6 bases). CDR1 is SNHLY, CDR2 FYNNEI, per germline. This CDR3 region has 14 residues. Trimming removed 3 bases from V and 2 bases from J, with 10 bases in between. The CDR3 DNA is TGTGCCAGCAGTGACCTGGGGGCGAACTATGGCTACACCTTC. This translates into CASSDLGANYGYTF.